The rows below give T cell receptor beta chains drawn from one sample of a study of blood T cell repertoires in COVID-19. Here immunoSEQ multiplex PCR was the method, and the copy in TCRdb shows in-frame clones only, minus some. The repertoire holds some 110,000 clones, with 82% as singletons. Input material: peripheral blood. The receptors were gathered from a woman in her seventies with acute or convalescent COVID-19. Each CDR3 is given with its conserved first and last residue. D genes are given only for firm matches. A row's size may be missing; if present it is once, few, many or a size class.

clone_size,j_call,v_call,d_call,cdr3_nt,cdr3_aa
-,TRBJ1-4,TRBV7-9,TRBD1,TGTGCCAGCAGCTTAGTATTACGGGGGGGACAGGGCGGAGATGAAAAACTGTTTTTT,CASSLVLRGGQGGDEKLFF
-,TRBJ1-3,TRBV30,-,TGTGCCTTCGGACAATCTGGAAACACCATATATTTT,CAFGQSGNTIYF
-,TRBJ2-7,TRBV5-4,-,TGTGCCAGCAGCCCTGGAGGGACGGCGCGCTACGAGCAGTACTTC,CASSPGGTARYEQYF
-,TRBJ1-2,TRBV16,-,TGTGCCAGCAGCCGGGCCAAGGGGCCCAACTATGGCTACACCTTC,CASSRAKGPNYGYTF
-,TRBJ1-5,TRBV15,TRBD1,TGTGCCACCAGCAGAGATGCAGGGGGCAGAAATCAGCCCCAGCATTTT,CATSRDAGGRNQPQHF
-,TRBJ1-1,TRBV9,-,TGTGCCAGCAGCGTAGATTGGGGCAGTGACACTGAAGCTTTCTTT,CASSVDWGSDTEAFF
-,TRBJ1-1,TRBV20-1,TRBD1,TGCAGTGCTAGTAGGACAGGGGGCTGGACTGAAGCTTTCTTT,CSASRTGGWTEAFF
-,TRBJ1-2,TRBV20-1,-,TGCAGTGCTAGCTGGGCCTGGGGCTACACCTTC,CSASWAWGYTF
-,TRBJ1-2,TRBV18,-,TGTGCCAGCTCACCAGCAGGGAGGAAGTCTTATGGCTACACCTTC,CASSPAGRKSYGYTF
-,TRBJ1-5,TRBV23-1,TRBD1,TGCGAGCGACAGGGATCGCAACAGCCCCAGCATTTT,CERQGSQQPQHF
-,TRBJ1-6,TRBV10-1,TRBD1,TGCGCCAGCAGCCCGGGACAGGGTGGATCACCCCTCCACTTT,CASSPGQGGSPLHF
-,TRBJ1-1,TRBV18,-,TGTGCCAGCTCACTGGCCATGAACACTGAAGCTTTCTTT,CASSLAMNTEAFF
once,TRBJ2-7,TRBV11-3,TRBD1,TGTGCCAGCAGCTTACTCCGACAGGGGAAGGACGAGCAGTACTTC,CASSLLRQGKDEQYF
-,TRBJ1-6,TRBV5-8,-,TGTGCCAGCAGCTTGGTGGGCAGTGAAAATTCACCCCTCCACTTT,CASSLVGSENSPLHF
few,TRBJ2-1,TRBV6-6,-,TGTGCCAGCAGCAGCAATAGCGGTATCGATGAGCAGTTCTTC,CASSSNSGIDEQFF
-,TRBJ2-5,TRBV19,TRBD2,TGTGCCAGTAGTCGGGGGGGCCACCGGGTACAAGAGACCCAGTACTTC,CASSRGGHRVQETQYF